Following are 11 T cell receptor beta chains from one sample sequenced in a study of CD8 T cells in ankylosing spondylitis. TCRdb independently ran MiXCR on the 5' RACE reads; one entry per CDR3 protein. The sample lists 35,000 to 40,000 distinct CDR3 sequences, more than 15% occurring once. The sequenced material came from blood. These receptors were taken from a male donor with ankylosing spondylitis or in good health (not recorded which).

This rearrangement joins TRBV4-3 to TRBJ1-1; TRBD1 agrees at 8 bases. V lost 3 bases to trimming and J lost 1 base; unmatched junction nucleotides: 7. The CDR3 extends over 16 amino acids. Germline CDR1 LGHNA, CDR2 YSLEER. The CDR3 reads CASSQIRGQGNTEAFF. CDR3 nucleotides: TGCGCCAGCAGCCAGATTCGAGGACAGGGGAACACTGAAGCTTTCTTT.

V is TRBV7-2 and J is TRBJ2-3; 9 bases line up with TRBD1. The CDR3 covers 16 residues. Germline V CDR1 and CDR2: SGHTA, FQGNSA. J was trimmed by 2 bases and V by 4 bases; bases with no gene match: 7. CDR3 sequence reads: CASSYRQGGNTDTQYF. The CDR3, as DNA: TGTGCCAGCAGCTACAGACAGGGGGGGAACACAGATACGCAGTATTTT.

The V gene is TRBV20-1, the J gene TRBJ2-1; 8 bases line up with TRBD2. V dropped 3 bases and J dropped 3; count of bases not matched to a gene: 4. CDR1 and CDR2 from the germline V gene are DFQATT and SNEGSKA (reference sequence). The CDR3 is 14 residues long. The CDR3 protein is CSASAGGNYNEQFF. Written as DNA, the CDR3 is TGCAGTGCTAGCGCGGGGGGCAACTACAATGAGCAGTTCTTC.

The chain combines TRBV15 with TRBJ1-1; D not resolved. V lost 0 bases and J lost 14, with 16 bases in between. There are 13 residues in the CDR3. The germline gives CDR1 LNHNV, CDR2 YYDKDF (reference sequence). The CDR3 DNA follows: TGTGCCACCAGCAGAGAGTATTGGGAGTCGCGGTTCTTT. As protein: CATSREYWESRFF.

Ten or more counts support this clonotype. The genes are TRBV20-1 and TRBJ2-7, with 12 bases that match TRBD2. V trimming: 3 bases; J trimming: 3 bases; junction bases outside the gene matches: 15. The CDR3 spans 18 residues. Germline CDR1 DFQATT, CDR2 SNEGSKA (reference sequence). CDR3 residues: CSARKDSQGTSGYYEQYF. The CDR3, as DNA: TGCAGTGCTAGGAAGGACAGTCAAGGGACTAGCGGGTACTACGAGCAGTACTTC.

The chain combines TRBV20-1 with TRBJ1-4; no firm D call. The V end was cut by 0 bases, the J end by 12 bases, with 8 bases between. Germline-derived CDR1 and CDR2 are DFQATT and SNEGSKA (reference sequence). The CDR3 has 11 residues. The CDR3 DNA reads TGCAGTGCTAGAGATCCGGGTGAACTGTTTTTT. Encoded protein: CSARDPGELFF.

The CDR3 region is CASSQPTGKGEKLFF. In DNA form, the CDR3 reads TGTGCCAGCAGCCAACCTACAGGGAAAGGTGAAAAACTGTTTTTT. The gene calls are TRBV14 and TRBJ1-4, with D tentatively TRBD1 (6 bases). Germline CDR1 SGHDN, CDR2 FVKESK. There are 15 residues in the CDR3. V was trimmed by 2 bases and J by 7 bases, leaving 14 bases between them.

The rearrangement links TRBV11-1 to TRBJ2-2, with 7 bases aligning to TRBD1. In germline, CDR1 is SGHAT, CDR2 FQDESV (reference sequence). The V and J ends lost 5 bases and 1 base, in that order; junction bases with no gene match: 4. The CDR3 contains 15 residues. CDR3 residues: CASSPTGLNTGELFF. As DNA, the CDR3 is TGTGCCAGCAGCCCGACAGGGCTGAACACCGGGGAGCTGTTTTTT.

V and J are TRBV20-1 and TRBJ1-5; 9 nucleotides match TRBD1. From germline, CDR1 is DFQATT and CDR2 SNEGSKA (reference sequence). This CDR3 contains 16 residues. Trimming at V came to 2 bases and at J to 8 bases, leaving 13 bases not matched to a gene. CDR3 residues: CSARPETDRGLKPQHF. The DNA of the CDR3 is TGCAGTGCTAGACCTGAAACAGACAGGGGGTTGAAGCCCCAGCATTTT.

This chain connects TRBV20-1 to TRBJ1-4; D possibly corresponds to TRBD1 (5 bases). CDR1 DFQATT and CDR2 SNEGSKA come from the germline V gene (reference sequence). V was cut by 5 bases and J by 6 bases, with 13 bases left in between. The CDR3 length is 13 residues. DNA for the CDR3: TGCAGTGCTCCCGGCCAGGGACATGAAAAACTGTTTTTT. It encodes CSAPGQGHEKLFF.

There are a few counts of this clonotype. The V gene is TRBV29-1, the J gene TRBJ2-5; D not certain. The CDR3 runs 13 residues. V was cut by 4 bases and J by 2 bases, with 11 bases left in between. The germline CDR1 and CDR2 sequences are SQVTM and ANQGSEA. The CDR3 DNA follows: TGCAGCGTTGCCGGAAGTTGGCAAGAGACCCAGTACTTC. As protein: CSVAGSWQETQYF.